This TCR beta chain was identified during a study of glioma-infiltrating T cells after dendritic cell vaccination. Clones were read by immunoSEQ multiplex PCR, and TCRdb kept only the in-frame ones, dropping some. The table lists about 64,000 clones, roughly nine tenths of them singletons. Stated time point: after dendritic cell vaccination, including at tumor progression/relapse. Germline-derived CDR1 and CDR2 are LNHNV and YYDKDF (reference sequence). CDR3 size: 18 residues. V was clipped by 1 base and J by 0 bases, with 19 bases between them. This specimen consisted of blood, obtained after dendritic cell vaccination. The V call is TRBV15, the J call TRBJ2-7; maybe TRBD2 (6 bases). The receptor comes from a human donor with glioblastoma. The DNA of the CDR3 is TGTGCCACCAGCAGAGCCACGGGGGTGGACCCCACCTCCTACGAGCAGTACTTC. Translated, it gives CATSRATGVDPTSYEQYF.